This T cell receptor (beta chain) was sequenced in a study of blood T cell repertoires in COVID-19 (dated by TCRdb to 2019 to 2021). As for the study more broadly: Collaborator samples came from the United States, Italy and Spain and covered acute and convalescent phases of COVID-19. The material from the prospective study consisted of cDNA or gDNA derived from T cells, B-cell-depleted T cells, or PBMCs. Deeply sampled blood TCRbeta repertoires from subjects exposed to, actively infected with, or recovered from COVID-19 were included in the dataset. The repertoires were released in a freely available public database intended as a resource for research on the immune response to SARS-CoV-2. The samples were drawn from the first 160 participants of the ongoing ImmuneRACE study and from some 1,300 subjects provided by 6 global collaborators. A de-identified subject ID, COVID-19 status, age in years and sex were almost always included in the sample metadata. Where available, HLA class I and class II types were obtained from metadata supplied by the sample provider rather than from assay-based typing. The investigation overall reported the following: The amount of clinical and demographic metadata varied by source and participant and was provided uncurated.

Enrolling through a virtual design, the prospective study's participants ranged in age from roughly 18 to 95 years and lived across about two dozen United States geographic areas. To assign participants to cohorts, the prospective study relied on clinical history that participants themselves reported in a screening survey and a study questionnaire. For ImmuneRACE Cohort 3, a participant was defined as recovered based on two consecutive negative NP/OP PCR tests, clearance by a healthcare professional, or resolution of symptoms. Mobile phlebotomists in the prospective study collected whole blood, serum and a nasopharyngeal or oropharyngeal swab from every participant. Participants in the prospective study had the option to provide additional blood draws and questionnaires over an approximately 2-month period. Before DNA extraction, blood samples from the prospective study were shipped at room temperature or frozen.

TCRbeta CDR3 regions were amplified from genomic DNA using the immunoSEQ Assay, a bias-controlled multiplex PCR. The authors' analysis ran thus. Within the assay, amplification of reference gene primers was used to estimate how many nucleated cells each sample contained. To quantify the absolute abundance of each unique TCRbeta CDR3 rearrangement, sequence reads were collapsed and filtered. Productive Simpson clonality was computed per sample as the square root of Simpson's diversity index over productive rearrangements. Here the immuneACCESS table is served through TCRdb, limited to in-frame sequences with V and J called. Missing clones are a known gap in these copies; in checked studies unresolved V genes cover under half, and the rest lacks a known reason. The D gene and trimming were derived from the DNA, and the V and J assignments and clone size from that table. Recorded for this sample are more than 300,000 clones; roughly four fifths of them occurred a single time. Of the sample, around 5.1% falls within the top ten clones.

CDR1 and CDR2 (SGDLS, YYNGEE) derive from the germline V gene. The junction shows trimming of 0 bases on V and 2 bases on J, plus 5 bases between the germline ends. The CDR3 measures 13 amino acids from cysteine to phenylalanine. Only the CDR3 region is kept as DNA, spanning 39 bases read in frame from base 1. On this clone: The antigen this receptor binds is unknown. No base quality information exists; no much larger clone differs at one position.

The sequencing sample was made of PBMCs or T cells enriched from blood (not recorded which). Recombination joined TRBV9 with TRBJ1-1, with the D gene uncertain. This clonotype was sampled from a woman aged 50 to 60 who had recovered from COVID-19. This receptor has the CDR3 CASSVETNTEAFF. The sequence in DNA is TGTGCCAGCAGCGTAGAGACAAACACTGAAGCTTTCTTT.